These 16 T cell receptor beta chains were all obtained from the same sample, sequenced in a study of blood T cell repertoires in COVID-19 (dated by TCRdb to the early 2020s). Library construction relied on the immunoSEQ multiplex PCR assay. TCRdb mirrors the immuneACCESS table, restricted to in-frame sequences. Some clones are absent from its copies; in checked studies, under half trace to an unresolved V gene, and the reason for the others is unknown. The sample table contains about 300,000 clones; only one count was recorded for roughly 86% of them. The ten largest clones capture 1.5% to 2% of the sample. Sequences were obtained from peripheral blood. Receptors were obtained from a woman aged 45 to 65 with acute or convalescent COVID-19.

The chain carries TRBV7-8 and TRBJ2-2, with D possibly TRBD2 on 6 matching bases. Germline loops: CDR1 SGHVS, CDR2 FQNEAQ. V was clipped by 4 bases and J by 8 bases, with 17 bases between them. The CDR3 has 15 residues. CDR3 nucleotide sequence: TGTGCCAGCAGCTCCCGTCCCGGGGGAGAGGGGGAGCTGTTTTTT. This encodes CASSSRPGGEGELFF.

This clone was seen only once. The chain joins TRBV19 to TRBJ2-3; 11 nucleotides line up with TRBD2. The CDR3 is made up of 17 amino acids. The trim removed 4 bases at V and 5 bases at J, leaving 11 bases unmatched. Germline loops: CDR1 LNHDA, CDR2 SQIVND (reference sequence). This CDR3 reads CASSTHILAGVKDTQYF. The DNA of the CDR3 is TGTGCCAGTAGTACTCACATACTAGCGGGAGTGAAAGATACGCAGTATTTT. The complete variable domain, with remaining parts taken from reference TRBV19 and TRBJ2-3, reads DGGITQSPKYLFRKEGQNVTLSCEQNLNHDAMYWYRQDPGQGLRLIYYSQIVNDFQKGDIAEGYSVSREKKESFPLTVTSAQKNPTAFYLCASSTHILAGVKDTQYFGPGTRLTVL.

This chain uses TRBV9 with TRBJ1-1; the match to TRBD1 covers 10 bases. The CDR3 is 15 amino acids. J lost 4 bases, V lost 4 bases, and 7 bases had no gene match. Germline V lookup: CDR1 SGDLS, CDR2 YYNGEE. The CDR3 coding sequence is TGTGCCAGCAGCACCGGTTGGACAGGGGGCACTGAAGCTTTCTTT. Amino acid sequence: CASSTGWTGGTEAFF.

Comment on this clone: The same CDR3 is also encoded by other DNA sequences in this sample. This chain joins TRBV27 and TRBJ2-7; 8 bases line up with TRBD2. Germline-derived CDR1 and CDR2 are MNHEY and SMNVEV (reference sequence). The CDR3 runs 14 residues. V was clipped by 3 bases and J by 3 bases; unmatched bases: 4. The CDR3 sequence: CASSLGLAGYEQYF. DNA of the CDR3: TGTGCCAGCAGTTTGGGGCTAGCGGGCTACGAGCAGTACTTC.

The chain uses TRBV27 and TRBJ2-1, with 14 bases fitting TRBD2. The CDR3 extends over 14 amino acids. Trimming took 8 bases from V and 7 from J; bases not matched to a gene: 4. Germline-derived CDR1 and CDR2 are MNHEY and SMNVEV (reference sequence). In nucleotides, the CDR3 is TGTGCCAGCCGACTAGCGGGAGGGCGAAATGAGCAGTTCTTC. It yields the protein CASRLAGGRNEQFF.

V is TRBV28 and J is TRBJ1-5, with TRBD1 identical over 8 bases. Unmatched junction bases numbered 8, after V lost 4 bases and J lost 0 bases. From germline, CDR1 is MDHEN and CDR2 SYDVKM. The CDR3 is made up of 17 amino acids. The CDR3 DNA is TGTGCCAGCAGTTCCCGGGACGGACAGGGTAGCAATCAGCCCCAGCATTTT. It yields the protein CASSSRDGQGSNQPQHF.

The V gene is TRBV3-1 (or the pseudogene TRBV3-2), the J gene TRBJ2-3; the match to TRBD1 covers 9 bases. This CDR3 region has 16 residues. The germline V gene has CDR1 LGHDT and CDR2 YNNKEL (reference sequence). V shed 5 bases and J 10 bases; nucleotides not matched to a gene: 16. The CDR3 loop is CASSTGTGIRHGAQYF. The CDR3 DNA reads TGTGCCAGCAGCACCGGGACAGGGATTCGGCACGGGGCGCAGTATTTT.

The genes are TRBV9 and TRBJ2-2; 8 bases line up with TRBD1. Germline lookup yields CDR1 SGDLS and CDR2 YYNGEE. This CDR3 has 15 amino acids. V shed 0 bases, J shed 6 bases, and the junction held 4 bases outside the gene matches. The CDR3 nucleotides read TGTGCCAGCAGCGTAGCAGGGGGCAGGGCCGGGGAGCTGTTTTTT. It yields the protein CASSVAGGRAGELFF. The variable domain in full, completed from reference TRBV9 and TRBJ2-2, reads DSGVTQTPKHLITATGQRVTLRCSPRSGDLSVYWYQQSLDQGLQFLIQYYNGEERAKGNILERFSAQQFPDLHSELNLSSLELGDSALYFCASSVAGGRAGELFFGEGSRLTVL.

J is TRBJ1-4 and V is TRBV5-1, with no clear D. The V end lost 0 bases, the J end lost 8 bases, and 11 bases lay between the germline ends. The CDR3 sequence is 14 residues long. The germline gives CDR1 SGHRS, CDR2 YFSETQ. The CDR3 sequence is CASSLGASREKLFF. The CDR3 DNA follows: TGCGCCAGCAGCTTGGGGGCTTCTCGGGAAAAACTGTTTTTT.

A word on this clone: The junction differs from germline at one of its ends, possibly a read error. The rearrangement links TRBV9 to TRBJ2-1, with D maybe TRBD1 (5 bases). The CDR3 totals 14 residues. The germline V gene encodes CDR1 SGDLS and CDR2 YYNGEE. CDR3 DNA sequence: TGTGCCGGCAGCGTTAGGGGCGCCTACAATGAGCAGTTCTTC. Its protein product is CAGSVRGAYNEQFF.

This clone was recorded once. The chain uses TRBV9 and TRBJ2-1; 9 bases line up with TRBD2. Germline V gives CDR1 SGDLS, CDR2 YYNGEE. J lost 5 bases, V lost 2 bases, and 8 bases had no gene match. This CDR3 comprises 16 residues. This CDR3 reads CASSVSGGRVNNEQFF. The CDR3 DNA is TGTGCCAGCAGCGTGAGTGGCGGGAGGGTAAACAATGAGCAGTTCTTC.

This chain connects TRBV9 to TRBJ1-2; D gene ambiguous. CDR1 and CDR2 from the germline V gene are SGDLS and YYNGEE. With 0 bases removed from V and 3 bases from J, the gap between germline ends came to 9 bases. The CDR3 runs to 14 residues. In DNA, the CDR3 is TGTGCCAGCAGCGTAGGATCTTCGGACTATGGCTACACCTTC. Translation: CASSVGSSDYGYTF.

The rearrangement joins TRBV7-2 to TRBJ1-2; 9 nucleotides match TRBD1. Trimming took 3 bases from V and 4 from J; bases not matched to a gene: 6. Per the germline V gene, CDR1 is SGHTA and CDR2 is FQGNSA. The CDR3 spans 15 residues. CDR3 protein: CASSFRTGAVYGYTF. In DNA form, the CDR3 reads TGTGCCAGCAGCTTTCGGACAGGGGCCGTCTATGGCTACACCTTC.

Worth noting for this clone: Distinct nucleotide sequences in the sample also encode this CDR3. The V call is TRBV7-3, the J call TRBJ2-3; 7 positions match TRBD2. This CDR3 region has 15 residues. Per the germline V gene, CDR1 is SGHTA and CDR2 is FQGTGA. Trimming at V came to 1 base and at J to 1 base, leaving 2 bases not matched to a gene. This CDR3 is CASSLMAGGTDTQYF. The CDR3 DNA follows: TGTGCCAGCAGCTTAATGGCGGGAGGCACAGATACGCAGTATTTT.

This chain uses TRBV4-3 with TRBJ2-2, with a weak D call TRBD2 (7 bases). Germline loops: CDR1 LGHNA, CDR2 YSLEER. This CDR3 has 16 residues. V dropped 0 bases and J dropped 4 bases, with 12 bases sitting between them. Here the CDR3 DNA reads TGCGCCAGCAGCCAAGAAGGGGGAGGGGCCACCGGGGAGCTGTTTTTT. Translating gives CASSQEGGGATGELFF.

V gene TRBV18 combines with J gene TRBJ1-3; D remains unclear. Germline V gene lookup returns CDR1 KGHSH and CDR2 LQKENI. The CDR3 is 16 residues long. V lost 2 bases and J lost 0, with 11 bases in between. This CDR3 reads CASSPSPEASGNTIYF. The CDR3 DNA reads as TGTGCCAGCTCACCATCTCCGGAGGCCTCTGGAAACACCATATATTTT.